Each of the 18 T cell receptor beta chains below was sequenced from the same sample in a study of cytomegalovirus exposure and HLA in healthy donors. The primer mix had 60 Vbeta and 13 Jbeta primers. TCRdb's table, derived via immunoSEQ multiplex PCR, lists solely in-frame clones and lacks some. Of fewer than 140,000 clones listed, roughly 71% were seen once; the top ten hold more than 2.5%. The sequenced material came from PBMCs. These receptors were taken from a male donor in good health and CMV-seropositive.

This chain uses TRBV7-2 with TRBJ2-3; D might be TRBD1 (5 bases). V lost 3 bases to trimming and J lost 4 bases, with 11 bases between them. The CDR3 has 14 residues. Germline V gives CDR1 SGHTA, CDR2 FQGNSA. The CDR3 DNA reads as TGTGCCAGCAGCTTTCGCAGGGCGGCAGATACGCAGTATTTT. Translating gives CASSFRRAADTQYF.

V and J are TRBV6-5 and TRBJ2-2; TRBD1 aligns across 9 bases. This CDR3 is 14 amino acids long. CDR1 is MNHEY and CDR2 is SVGAGI in the germline V gene. V was pared by 7 bases and J by 5 bases, with 5 bases of the junction left unmatched. CDR3 DNA: TGTGCCAGCACCAGGGACAGGGAAACCGGGGAGCTGTTTTTT. Amino acids: CASTRDRETGELFF.

The chain has TRBV10-3 and TRBJ2-3, with a tentative D call TRBD2 (6 bases). The germline V gene encodes CDR1 ENHRY and CDR2 SYGVKD. This CDR3 is 14 amino acids long. V gave up 5 bases and J gave up 2 bases, with 11 bases separating them. This CDR3 is CAISPRLDTDTQYF. The CDR3 DNA is TGTGCCATCAGTCCTAGACTAGACACAGATACGCAGTATTTT.

CDR3 coding DNA: TGCGCCAGCAGCCGAAGTCGAGCCGGGGAGCTGTTTTTT. Translation: CASSRSRAGELFF. The rearrangement links TRBV4-1 to TRBJ2-2; no definite D call. Germline assignment: CDR1 MGHRA and CDR2 YSYEKL. This CDR3 is 13 amino acids long. Between the trimmed V and J ends, which lost 4 bases and 6 bases, there was a span of 9 bases.

The V and J genes are TRBV4-3 and TRBJ1-1, with a tentative D call TRBD1 (5 bases). The germline CDR1 and CDR2 sequences are LGHNA and YSLEER. The V end was cut by 0 bases, the J end by 5 bases, with 13 bases between. The CDR3 runs to 15 residues. The CDR3 is CASSQEGVVGTEAFF. Written as DNA, the CDR3 is TGCGCCAGCAGCCAAGAAGGGGTTGTTGGTACTGAAGCTTTCTTT.

The V and J genes are TRBV5-6 and TRBJ1-1, with 7 bases aligning to TRBD1. Per germline, CDR1 SGHDT and CDR2 YYEEEE. Trimming at V came to 0 bases and at J to 4 bases, leaving 0 bases not matched to a gene. The length of the CDR3 is 13 residues. Here the CDR3 DNA reads TGTGCCAGCAGCTTGGACAGGGGCACTGAAGCTTTCTTT. Residues: CASSLDRGTEAFF.

The chain has TRBV5-6 and TRBJ2-1, with TRBD2 matching over 13 bases. The V and J ends lost 4 bases and 3 bases, in that order; junction bases with no gene match: 7. This CDR3 is 17 amino acids long. Germline CDR1 and CDR2: SGHDT and YYEEEE. Here the CDR3 DNA reads TGTGCCAGCAGCCTTGGACTAGCGGGGGACATCTACAATGAGCAGTTCTTC. Translation gives CASSLGLAGDIYNEQFF.

The CDR3 region is CASSPTPGREFMNTEAFF. CDR3 in DNA: TGTGCCAGCAGCCCGACACCGGGCAGGGAATTTATGAACACTGAAGCTTTCTTT. The chain couples TRBV7-9 to TRBJ1-1, with D possibly being TRBD1 (5 bases). Germline lookup yields CDR1 SEHNR and CDR2 FQNEAQ (reference sequence). Trimming shortened V by 5 bases and J by 0 bases, and 22 bases separated the two germline ends. This CDR3 has 18 amino acids.

This clone was observed a single time. The CDR3 sequence: CASRPAGVETQYF. CDR3 nucleotides: TGTGCCAGCAGGCCGGCAGGGGTAGAGACCCAGTACTTC. This chain links TRBV6-5 with TRBJ2-5; a weak D match, TRBD1 (6 bases). Looked up from germline, CDR1 is MNHEY and CDR2 is SVGAGI. V lost 6 bases and J lost 4, with 12 bases in between. The CDR3 covers 13 residues.

The V gene is TRBV5-1, the J gene TRBJ1-1; 7 nucleotides align to TRBD1. The germline V gene has CDR1 SGHRS and CDR2 YFSETQ. This CDR3 spans 15 amino acids. Germline trimming cut 4 bases from V and 1 base from J; bases unmatched to any gene: 7. DNA of the CDR3: TGCGCCAGCAGCGTTCGGGGACAGCCGAACACTGAAGCTTTCTTT. It is translated as CASSVRGQPNTEAFF.

This clone was recorded a few times. CDR3 sequence: CASTRWGSPNGYTF. CDR3 coding DNA: TGTGCCAGCACCCGCTGGGGCAGCCCCAATGGCTACACCTTC. The chain recombines TRBV28 with TRBJ1-2, with D tentatively TRBD1 (5 bases). Germline lookup yields CDR1 MDHEN and CDR2 SYDVKM. The CDR3 length is 14 residues. V dropped 7 bases and J dropped 6 bases, with 18 bases sitting between them.

CDR3 DNA: TGTGCCAGCAGTTCAACCTCTGGGCACCCGCAGTACTTC. Translated: CASSSTSGHPQYF. The chain combines TRBV28 with TRBJ2-7, with D unclear. Between the trimmed V and J ends, which lost 4 bases and 9 bases, there was a span of 16 bases. Germline V lookup: CDR1 MDHEN, CDR2 SYDVKM. This CDR3 has 13 amino acids.

The chain carries TRBV9 and TRBJ2-1, with 11 bases identical to TRBD2. Trimming cost V 3 bases and J 7 bases; bases outside gene matches: 6. The CDR3 runs to 15 residues. From germline, CDR1 is SGDLS and CDR2 YYNGEE. In nucleotides, the CDR3 is TGTGCCAGCAGCGGAACACTAGCGGGAGTGAATGAGCAGTTCTTC. Residues: CASSGTLAGVNEQFF.

The chain couples TRBV28 to TRBJ2-5, with D perhaps matching TRBD1 (5 bases). The germline CDR1 and CDR2 sequences are MDHEN and SYDVKM. The V gene lost 1 base and the J gene lost 4 bases, with 25 bases spanning the gap. CDR3 length: 19 residues. The CDR3 nucleotides read TGTGCCAGCAGTTTATACGTAACAGGCGAGGTGACCAACGGAGAGACCCAGTACTTC. It specifies CASSLYVTGEVTNGETQYF.

Here the CDR3 DNA reads TGTGCCAGCAGTGAATCGGGACAGGTCAACTACGAGCAGTACTTC. Its translation is CASSESGQVNYEQYF. The chain employs TRBV25-1 and TRBJ2-7; 8 nucleotides agree with TRBD1. Per the germline V gene, CDR1 is MGHDK and CDR2 is SYGVNS. CDR3 length equals 15 residues. V was pared by 1 base and J by 3 bases, with 5 bases of the junction left unmatched.

The chain has TRBV6-4 and TRBJ1-4; D might be TRBD1 (5 bases). Trimming pared 0 bases from V and 8 bases from J, leaving 16 bases between. Germline CDR1 reads MRHNA; CDR2 reads SNTAGT. This CDR3 has 16 residues. The CDR3 loop reads CASSDSTGDGPEKLFF. CDR3 bases: TGTGCCAGCAGTGACTCGACGGGGGACGGTCCGGAAAAACTGTTTTTT.

In its sample, this clone was seen a few times. The chain is built from TRBV20-1 and TRBJ2-7; D gene unclear. This CDR3 is built from 11 residues. Looked up from germline, CDR1 is DFQATT and CDR2 is SNEGSKA (reference sequence). The V and J ends lost 3 bases and 4 bases respectively, with 7 bases between them. CDR3: CSASPEYEQYF. CDR3 nucleotide sequence: TGCAGTGCTAGTCCGGAGTACGAGCAGTACTTC.

CDR3 in amino acids: CAWSLGQGAGQPQHF. The CDR3 DNA is TGTGCCTGGAGCTTGGGACAGGGGGCCGGGCAGCCCCAGCATTTT. The chain carries TRBV30 and TRBJ1-5, with 12 bases matching TRBD1. Germline V lookup: CDR1 GTSNPN, CDR2 SVGIG (reference sequence). The CDR3 covers 15 residues. J was trimmed by 7 bases and V by 3 bases; bases with no gene match: 7.